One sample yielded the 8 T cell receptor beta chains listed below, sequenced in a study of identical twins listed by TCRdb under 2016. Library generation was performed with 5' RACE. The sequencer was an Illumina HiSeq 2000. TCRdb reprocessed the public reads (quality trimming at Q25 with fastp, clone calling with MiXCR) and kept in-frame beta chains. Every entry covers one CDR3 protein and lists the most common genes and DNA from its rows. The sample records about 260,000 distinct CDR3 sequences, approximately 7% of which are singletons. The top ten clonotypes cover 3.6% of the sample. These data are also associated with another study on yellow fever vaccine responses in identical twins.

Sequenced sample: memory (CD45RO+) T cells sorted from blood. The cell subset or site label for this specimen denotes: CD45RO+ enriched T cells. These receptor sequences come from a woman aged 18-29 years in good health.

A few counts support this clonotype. CDR3 in amino acids: CAFSLAPRGGGPYNEQFF. Here the CDR3 DNA reads TGTGCCTTCAGTTTAGCTCCCCGGGGGGGCGGTCCCTACAATGAGCAGTTCTTC. The chain joins TRBV12-3 or TRBV12-4 to TRBJ2-1, with TRBD2 matching 8 bases. This CDR3 region has 18 residues. J gave up 2 bases and V 11 bases, and 20 bases lay outside the gene matches.

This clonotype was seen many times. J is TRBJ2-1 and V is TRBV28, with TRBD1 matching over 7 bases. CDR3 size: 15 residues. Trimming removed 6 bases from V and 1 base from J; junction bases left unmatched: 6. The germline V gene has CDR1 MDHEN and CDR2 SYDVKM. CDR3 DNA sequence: TGTGCCAGCAGCAAGACAGGGAAGTCCTACAATGAGCAGTTCTTC. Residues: CASSKTGKSYNEQFF.

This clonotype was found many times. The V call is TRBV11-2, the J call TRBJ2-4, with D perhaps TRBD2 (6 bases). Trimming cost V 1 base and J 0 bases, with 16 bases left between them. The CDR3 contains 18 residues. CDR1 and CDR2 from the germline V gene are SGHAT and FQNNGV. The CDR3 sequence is CASSLGLVGSLAKNIQYF. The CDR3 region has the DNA TGTGCCAGCAGCTTAGGACTAGTAGGTTCACTAGCCAAAAACATTCAGTACTTC.

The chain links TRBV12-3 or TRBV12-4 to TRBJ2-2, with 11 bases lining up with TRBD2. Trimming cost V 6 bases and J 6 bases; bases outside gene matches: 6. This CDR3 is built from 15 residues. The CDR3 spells CASRTSGRLAGELFF. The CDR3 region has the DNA TGTGCCAGCAGAACTAGCGGGAGATTGGCCGGGGAGCTGTTTTTT.

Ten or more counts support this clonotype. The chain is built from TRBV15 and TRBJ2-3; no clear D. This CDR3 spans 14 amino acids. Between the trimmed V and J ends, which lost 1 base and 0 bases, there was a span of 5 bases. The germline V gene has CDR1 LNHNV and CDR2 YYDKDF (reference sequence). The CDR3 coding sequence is TGTGCCACCAGCAGAGGCTCCAGCACAGATACGCAGTATTTT. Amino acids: CATSRGSSTDTQYF. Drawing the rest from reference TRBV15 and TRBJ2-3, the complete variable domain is DAMVIQNPRYQVTQFGKPVTLSCSQTLNHNVMYWYQQKSSQAPKLLFHYYDKDFNNEADTPDNFQSRRPNTSFCFLDIRSPGLGDTAMYLCATSRGSSTDTQYFGPGTRLTVL.

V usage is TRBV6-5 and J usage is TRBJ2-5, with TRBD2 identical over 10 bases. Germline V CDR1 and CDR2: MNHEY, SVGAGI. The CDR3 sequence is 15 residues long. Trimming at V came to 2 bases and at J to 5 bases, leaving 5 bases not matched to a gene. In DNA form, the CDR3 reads TGTGCCAGCAGTTACCGAGCGGGAGGGCGGGAGACCCAGTACTTC. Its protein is CASSYRAGGRETQYF.

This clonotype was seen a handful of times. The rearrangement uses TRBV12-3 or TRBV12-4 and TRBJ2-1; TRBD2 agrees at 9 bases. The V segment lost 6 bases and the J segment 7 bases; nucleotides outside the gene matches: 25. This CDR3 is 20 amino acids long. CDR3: CASSPFGSGGRVPYKNEQFF. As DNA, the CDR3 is TGTGCCAGCAGCCCCTTCGGCAGTGGCGGGAGGGTTCCCTACAAAAATGAGCAGTTCTTC.

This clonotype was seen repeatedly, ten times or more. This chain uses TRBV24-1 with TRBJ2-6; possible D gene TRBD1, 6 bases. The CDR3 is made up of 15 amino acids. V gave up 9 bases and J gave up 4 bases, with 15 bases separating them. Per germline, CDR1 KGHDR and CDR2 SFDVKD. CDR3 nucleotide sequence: TGTGCCACCGGAATAGCAGGGGTAGGGGCCAACGTCCTGACTTTC. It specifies CATGIAGVGANVLTF.